This note documents a single T cell receptor (beta chain) sequence. Its target is not known. The sample is drawn from a study of post-analysis software for immune sequencing data. On the study more broadly: The disease courses covered relapsing-remitting, secondary progressive and progressive-relapsing multiple sclerosis. Study observations and caveats: Multiple sclerosis was associated with a significant reduction in normalized Chao1 diversity relative to controls. Clustering by F measure revealed strong co-clustering among samples prepared together in one batch. TRBV5-6, TRBV5-1 and TRBV20-1 were among four to six TRBV segments more frequent in patients than controls.

V lost 2 bases to trimming and J lost 3 bases, with 7 bases between them. The V gene's germline CDR1 is SEHNR and CDR2 FQNEAQ (reference sequence). The CDR3 runs 14 residues. Researchers reported that TCR beta cDNA libraries carried unique molecular identifiers. Input amounts of 1 to 10 million T cells were used. These gave around 500,000 cDNA molecules, so each molecule approximated one T cell. MiXCR, run by TCRdb on the PCR reads, gives a single entry per CDR3 protein. The sample holds about 680,000 distinct CDR3 sequences, around 60% seen once. The clonotype was recovered from a girl aged 2 to 10 with multiple sclerosis. The V gene is TRBV7-9, the J gene TRBJ2-2, with D hard to call. What was sequenced was blood. The DNA for the CDR3 is TGTGCCAGCAGCTTATTTTCTTACACCGGGGAGCTGTTTTTT. Its protein product is CASSLFSYTGELFF. Supplemented by reference TRBV7-9 and TRBJ2-2, the full variable domain reads DTGVSQNPRHKITKRGQNVTFRCDPISEHNRLYWYRQTLGQGPEFLTYFQNEAQLEKSRLLSDRFSAERPKGSFSTLEIQRTEQGDSAMYLCASSLFSYTGELFFGEGSRLTVL.